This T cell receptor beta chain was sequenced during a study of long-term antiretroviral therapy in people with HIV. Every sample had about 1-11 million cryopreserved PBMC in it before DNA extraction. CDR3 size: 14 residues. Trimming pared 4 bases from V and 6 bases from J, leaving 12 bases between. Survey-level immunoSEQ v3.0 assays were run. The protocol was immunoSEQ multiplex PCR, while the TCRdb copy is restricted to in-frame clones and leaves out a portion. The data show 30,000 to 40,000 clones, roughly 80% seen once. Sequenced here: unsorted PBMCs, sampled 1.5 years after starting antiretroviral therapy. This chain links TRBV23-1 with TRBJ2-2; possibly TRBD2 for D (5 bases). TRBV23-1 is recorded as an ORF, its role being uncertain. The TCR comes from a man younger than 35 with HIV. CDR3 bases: TGCGCCAGCAGTCCGGGGTCTTTGGCCGGGGAGCTGTTTTTT. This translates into CASSPGSLAGELFF.